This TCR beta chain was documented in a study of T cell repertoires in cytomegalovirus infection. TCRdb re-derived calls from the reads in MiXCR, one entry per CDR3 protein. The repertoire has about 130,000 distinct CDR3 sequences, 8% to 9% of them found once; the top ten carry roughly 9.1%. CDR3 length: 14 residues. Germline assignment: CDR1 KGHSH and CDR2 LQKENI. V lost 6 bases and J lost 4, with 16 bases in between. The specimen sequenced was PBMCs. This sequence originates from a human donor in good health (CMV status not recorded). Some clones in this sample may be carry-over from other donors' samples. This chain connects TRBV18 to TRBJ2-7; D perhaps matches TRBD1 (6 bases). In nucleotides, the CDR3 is TGTGCCAGCTCGATCGACAGGCCCCAATACGAGCAGTACTTC. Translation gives CASSIDRPQYEQYF.